This TCR beta chain was sequenced during a study of OX40 agonist ivuxolimab in advanced cancers. Generated by immunoSEQ multiplex PCR, the TCRdb table keeps only in-frame clones and is missing some. In the table there are roughly 70,000 clones, about 86% of which are singletons. This CDR3 contains 14 residues. V shed 6 bases, J shed 2 bases, and the junction held 3 bases outside the gene matches. CDR1 and CDR2 from the germline V gene are LNHDA and SQIVND (reference sequence). The receptor comes from an adult with an advanced solid tumor such as melanoma, head and neck, liver or kidney cancer. This material consisted of CD4+ or CD8+ T cells sorted from blood, taken in a trial of the OX40 agonist ivuxolimab. The chain links TRBV19 to TRBJ2-3; 9 nucleotides line up with TRBD1. As DNA, the CDR3 is TGTGCCAGTAGCGGGACAGGGTCCACAGATACGCAGTATTTT. This codes for CASSGTGSTDTQYF.